A single sample is the source of the 21 T cell receptor beta chains below, sequenced in a study of blood T cell repertoires in COVID-19. Clones were sequenced by immunoSEQ multiplex PCR, and TCRdb holds only the in-frame ones, with some missing. The table has around 270,000 clones, around 83% seen once. The sequenced sample was peripheral blood. These receptors all stem from a middle-aged woman who had recovered from COVID-19.

The chain employs TRBV9 and TRBJ2-1, with TRBD1 identical over 8 bases. Germline assignment: CDR1 SGDLS and CDR2 YYNGEE. This CDR3 has 16 residues. V lost 3 bases, J lost 3 bases, and 8 bases stayed unmatched. The CDR3 sequence: CASSERPDRVYNEQFF. The DNA of the CDR3 is TGTGCCAGCAGCGAACGGCCGGACAGGGTCTACAATGAGCAGTTCTTC.

This clone was recorded only once. This sequence joins TRBV7-2 and TRBJ2-3, with D tentatively TRBD1 (6 bases). Germline lookup yields CDR1 SGHTA and CDR2 FQGNSA. The germline V and J ends were trimmed by 5 bases and 1 base, with 13 bases remaining between them. The CDR3 runs 15 residues. CDR3 sequence: CASSLLQGGTDTQYF. CDR3 DNA: TGTGCCAGCAGCCTATTACAGGGTGGCACAGATACGCAGTATTTT.

The V gene is TRBV13, the J gene TRBJ2-3, with a possible D match to TRBD1 (5 bases). The germline gives CDR1 PRHDT, CDR2 FYEKMQ (reference sequence). CDR3 length: 16 residues. V was pared by 4 bases and J by 0 bases, with 14 bases between. The CDR3 sequence: CASSYRTRASTDTQYF. DNA for the CDR3: TGTGCCAGCAGCTACAGGACGAGAGCTAGCACAGATACGCAGTATTTT.

V usage is TRBV30 and J usage is TRBJ1-2, with D hard to call. Germline V gene lookup returns CDR1 GTSNPN and CDR2 SVGIG (reference sequence). Trimming cost V 0 bases and J 13 bases, with 15 bases left between them. The CDR3 runs 12 residues. In DNA form, the CDR3 reads TGTGCCTGGAGTGTTATGGTGGGCCTGAGCACCTTC. This codes for CAWSVMVGLSTF.

This chain links TRBV14 with TRBJ2-7, with TRBD1 matching 10 bases. The germline gives CDR1 SGHDN, CDR2 FVKESK. The CDR3 is 17 residues long. V was clipped by 0 bases and J by 5 bases; unmatched bases: 10. DNA of the CDR3: TGTGCCAGCAGCCAAGATCTTCCGGGACAGGGGTCCCACGAGCAGTACTTC. Translated: CASSQDLPGQGSHEQYF.

This chain links TRBV15 with TRBJ2-7; D is undetermined. Trimming removed 4 bases from V and 0 bases from J, with 10 bases in between. Germline-derived CDR1 and CDR2 are LNHNV and YYDKDF (reference sequence). This CDR3 is 14 amino acids long. The CDR3 here is CATSKEQSSYEQYF. The DNA for the CDR3 is TGTGCCACCAGCAAGGAGCAGAGCTCCTACGAGCAGTACTTC.

V gene TRBV12-3 or TRBV12-4 combines with J gene TRBJ1-1; tentative D call: TRBD1 (5 bases). V shed 2 bases and J shed 3 bases, with 7 bases lying between them. The CDR3 is made up of 13 amino acids. In DNA form, the CDR3 reads TGTGCCAGCAGTTTACGGGGGGACACTGAAGCTTTCTTT. This sequence encodes CASSLRGDTEAFF.

The table lists this clone with a few counts. V gene TRBV12-3 or TRBV12-4 combines with J gene TRBJ2-1; D gene unclear. This CDR3 has 13 residues. V shed 8 bases and J shed 5 bases, with 13 bases lying between them. The CDR3 region has the DNA TGTGCCAGCCTTTTCGTCGGTCACAATGAGCAGTTCTTC. Translating it yields CASLFVGHNEQFF.

The chain employs TRBV27 and TRBJ1-2; TRBD1 matches 10 bases. The length of the CDR3 is 14 residues. Germline loops: CDR1 MNHEY, CDR2 SMNVEV (reference sequence). V lost 9 bases, J lost 5 bases, and 9 bases stayed unmatched. The CDR3 here is CASVPRQGAYGYTF. The CDR3, as DNA: TGTGCCAGTGTTCCGAGACAGGGGGCTTATGGCTACACCTTC.

This clone has a single count. The chain is built from TRBV5-1 and TRBJ1-4, with D possibly TRBD1 on 6 matching bases. Germline V gene lookup returns CDR1 SGHRS and CDR2 YFSETQ. V lost 4 bases to trimming and J lost 2 bases, with 12 bases between them. The CDR3 is 15 residues long. The CDR3 spells CASSPTTGTNEKLFF. The CDR3 DNA reads as TGCGCCAGCAGCCCGACAACAGGGACTAATGAAAAACTGTTTTTT.

CDR3 nucleotide sequence: TGCGCCAGCAGTGAGTCAGTGGCTCAGCCCCAGCATTTT. Encoded protein: CASSESVAQPQHF. V is TRBV10-1 and J is TRBJ1-5; no reliable D call. Deletions cut 0 bases from V and 6 bases from J, with 6 bases between. The CDR3 spans 13 residues. Germline CDR1 reads WNHNN; CDR2 reads SYGVQD (reference sequence).

On this clone: One end of the junction is discordant with germline, which a read error may explain. The chain employs TRBV5-1 and TRBJ1-1, with D possibly matching TRBD1 (5 bases). The CDR3 is 14 residues long. From germline, CDR1 is SGHRS and CDR2 YFSETQ. CDR3 nucleotides: TGCGCCAGCAGCCTTGGTGGTCCTGACAGCAACGACATCTTT. Its translation is CASSLGGPDSNDIF.

The rearrangement joins TRBV6-4 to TRBJ2-1, with D possibly TRBD1 on 6 matching bases. The germline V and J ends were trimmed by 5 bases and 0 bases, with 11 bases remaining between them. In germline, CDR1 is MRHNA, CDR2 SNTAGT. CDR3 size: 15 residues. CDR3 sequence: CASSPQGFSYNEQFF. The CDR3 nucleotides read TGTGCCAGCAGTCCACAGGGATTCTCCTACAATGAGCAGTTCTTC.

The chain has TRBV3-1 (or the pseudogene TRBV3-2) and TRBJ2-3; TRBD1 is a possible D gene (5 bases). The germline V gene has CDR1 LGHDT and CDR2 YNNKEL (reference sequence). Deletions cut 5 bases from V and 7 bases from J, with 16 bases between. The CDR3 loop spans 14 amino acids. The CDR3 is CASSGDDSFNTQYF. In DNA form, the CDR3 reads TGTGCCAGCAGCGGAGACGACAGTTTCAATACGCAGTATTTT.

V is TRBV2 and J is TRBJ2-7; tentatively, D is TRBD2 (5 bases). The CDR3 extends over 17 amino acids. Germline CDR1 and CDR2: SNHLY and FYNNEI. Trimming stripped 7 bases from V and 0 bases from J, with 22 bases between. Here the CDR3 DNA reads TGTGCCAGCATCAGATCCCCGGGCAGACTAAGCTCCTACGAGCAGTACTTC. It codes for CASIRSPGRLSSYEQYF.

Details on this clone: Different DNA sequences within this sample yield the same CDR3. The chain links TRBV5-1 to TRBJ2-5; 8 positions agree with TRBD1. The germline gives CDR1 SGHRS, CDR2 YFSETQ. The ends lost 4 bases at V and 1 base at J; junction bases unmatched: 6. The CDR3 is 15 amino acids. The DNA of the CDR3 is TGCGCCAGCAGCAGCGGACAGGGCATCCAAGAGACCCAGTACTTC. Protein product: CASSSGQGIQETQYF.

This clone was detected a few times. V gene TRBV3-1 (or the pseudogene TRBV3-2) combines with J gene TRBJ2-2, with 8 bases aligning to TRBD1. The CDR3 has 15 residues. Trimming took 4 bases from V and 4 from J; bases not matched to a gene: 5. Germline CDR1 reads LGHDT; CDR2 reads YNNKEL (reference sequence). This CDR3 is CASSRGQVGTGELFF. The DNA of the CDR3 is TGTGCCAGCAGCCGGGGACAGGTCGGCACCGGGGAGCTGTTTTTT.

This chain joins TRBV3-1 (or the pseudogene TRBV3-2) and TRBJ2-5, with unresolved D. V lost 3 bases and J 5 bases, leaving 4 bases between the germline ends. Germline V lookup: CDR1 LGHDT, CDR2 YNNKEL (reference sequence). The CDR3 consists of 11 residues. In DNA form, the CDR3 reads TGTGCCAGCAGCCACACTGAGACCCAGTACTTC. This translates into CASSHTETQYF.

The V gene is TRBV18, the J gene TRBJ2-5; D possibly corresponds to TRBD2 (5 bases). CDR1 and CDR2 (germline): KGHSH, LQKENI. Trimming took 3 bases from V and 4 from J, leaving 9 bases between them. CDR3 length: 13 residues. The CDR3 protein is CASSPRAGETQYF. The CDR3 nucleotides are TGTGCCAGCTCACCCCGTGCGGGAGAGACCCAGTACTTC.

The V and J genes are TRBV2 and TRBJ1-1, with D unclear. The ends were cut back, 4 bases at V and 0 bases at J, with 9 bases in the middle. Looked up from germline, CDR1 is SNHLY and CDR2 is FYNNEI. This CDR3 spans 14 amino acids. The CDR3 protein is CASSATFMNTEAFF. CDR3 sequence (DNA): TGTGCCAGCAGTGCGACATTCATGAACACTGAAGCTTTCTTT.

The chain recombines TRBV4-2 with TRBJ1-1, with 8 bases that match TRBD1. This CDR3 contains 14 residues. Trimming took 3 bases from V and 4 from J; bases not matched to a gene: 4. CDR1 and CDR2 from the germline V gene are LGHNA and YNFKEQ. CDR3 coding DNA: TGTGCCAGCAGCCAGACAGGGGCCGGCACTGAAGCTTTCTTT. Protein product: CASSQTGAGTEAFF.